Listed below are T cell receptor beta chains from one sample, sequenced in a study of blood T cell repertoires in COVID-19. Data came from immunoSEQ multiplex PCR; TCRdb stores just in-frame clones and leaves some out. The sample yields 200,000 to 250,000 clones, 86% seen once. The sequenced material came from PBMCs or T cells enriched from blood (not recorded which). These receptor sequences come from a woman between 45 and 60 years old in a cohort exposed to, infected with or recovered from COVID-19 (not recorded which). Each CDR3 is given without its conserved first and last residue. A row's size may be missing; if present it is once, few, many or a size class.

NA TRBJ2-1 TRBV5-4 ASSRTWNEQF
NA TRBJ1-1 TRBV21-1 ASRYPWTALKTEAF
NA TRBJ2-7 TRBV4-3 ASSQEPGGGQY
NA TRBJ2-2 TRBV3-1/TRBV3-2 ASSKWDSGTGELF
NA TRBJ1-5 TRBV5-5 ASNPDRGRNQPQH
NA TRBJ1-2 TRBV9 ASSVPGGGARGYT
once TRBJ1-6 TRBV5-5 ASLRGGNNSPLH
NA TRBJ1-2 TRBV28 ASSPYIYGYT
NA TRBJ1-1 TRBV30 AWSVVPGAEAF
NA TRBJ2-3 TRBV5-1 ASSSGGTDTQY
NA TRBJ1-2 TRBV7-2 ASSLAGRGSYGYT
NA TRBJ1-5 TRBV4-3 ASSHPKAPGQGFQPQH
NA TRBJ2-3 TRBV7-2 ASSGTSGGARDTQY
once TRBJ2-3 TRBV5-4 ASSAGTSSTDTQY
NA TRBJ1-2 TRBV12-5 ASGPGLSNYGYT
NA TRBJ2-1 TRBV5-1 ASSLVSGPYNEQF
NA TRBJ1-2 TRBV28 ASSFPGSDYGYT
NA TRBJ1-6 TRBV5-1 ASSLAATRNSPLH
NA TRBJ1-1 TRBV20-1 SASSPRVNTEAF
NA TRBJ2-7 TRBV10-3 AISPDSSYEQY
NA TRBJ1-2 TRBV18 ASSLASLRVDYGYT
NA TRBJ1-2 TRBV6-1 ASSEGLGIQGGGYT
NA TRBJ1-2 TRBV5-4 ASSAFPGQGYYGYT
NA TRBJ1-1 TRBV19 ASSFNGDSGAF
few TRBJ1-2 TRBV5-6 ASSLPGDNYGYT
NA TRBJ1-2 TRBV9 ASRPTGTGVGGYT
NA TRBJ2-5 TRBV5-4 ASSPGQSQETQY
NA TRBJ1-5 TRBV7-2 ASSSGGSGQPQH
NA TRBJ2-1 TRBV4-3 ASSQEQWTGPYNEQF
NA TRBJ2-1 TRBV14 ASSSLAGSRGGEQF
NA TRBJ1-1 TRBV11-2 ASSLAGVGTEAF
NA TRBJ2-1 TRBV4-1 ASSQEGGAYNEQF
NA TRBJ2-6 TRBV29-1 SVRTGSAGANVLT
NA TRBJ2-1 TRBV5-4 ASSLRLAGGRNEQF
NA TRBJ2-7 TRBV5-1 ASSRGDSGGYEQY
once TRBJ1-2 TRBV28 ASRKGSNYGYT
NA TRBJ2-7 TRBV5-1 ASSLPGDYEQY
NA TRBJ2-1 TRBV6-5 ASSYGTGDNEQF
NA TRBJ1-1 TRBV5-8 ASSLTGQGNAEAF
NA TRBJ1-1 TRBV10-3 AINQGNTEAF
NA TRBJ2-7 TRBV6-2/TRBV6-3 ASSYSPTWVEGYEQY
NA TRBJ1-1 TRBV3-1/TRBV3-2 ASSHALRGLNTEAF